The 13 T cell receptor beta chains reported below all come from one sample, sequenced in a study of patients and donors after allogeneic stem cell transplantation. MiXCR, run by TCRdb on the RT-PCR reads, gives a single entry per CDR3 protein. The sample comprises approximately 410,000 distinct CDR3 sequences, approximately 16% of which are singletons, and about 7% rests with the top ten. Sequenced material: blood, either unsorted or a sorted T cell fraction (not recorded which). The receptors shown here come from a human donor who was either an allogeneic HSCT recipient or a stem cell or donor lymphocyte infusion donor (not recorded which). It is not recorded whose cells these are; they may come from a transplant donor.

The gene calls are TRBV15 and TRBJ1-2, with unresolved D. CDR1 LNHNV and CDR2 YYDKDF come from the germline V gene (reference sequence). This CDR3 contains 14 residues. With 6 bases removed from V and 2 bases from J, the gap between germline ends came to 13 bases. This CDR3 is CATSSLINNYGYTF. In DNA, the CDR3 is TGTGCCACCAGTTCACTCATTAACAACTATGGCTACACCTTC. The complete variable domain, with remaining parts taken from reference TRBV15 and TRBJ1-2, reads DAMVIQNPRYQVTQFGKPVTLSCSQTLNHNVMYWYQQKSSQAPKLLFHYYDKDFNNEADTPDNFQSRRPNTSFCFLDIRSPGLGDTAMYLCATSSLINNYGYTFGSGTRLTVV.

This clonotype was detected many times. The CDR3 nucleotides are TGCAGTGCTAGAGGAACACCCACCGGGGAGCTGTTTTTT. Its translation: CSARGTPTGELFF. This chain joins TRBV20-1 and TRBJ2-2, with D unresolved. The CDR3 contains 13 residues. Germline V gene sequence: CDR1 DFQATT, CDR2 SNEGSKA (reference sequence). V gave up 1 base and J gave up 4 bases, with 7 bases separating them.

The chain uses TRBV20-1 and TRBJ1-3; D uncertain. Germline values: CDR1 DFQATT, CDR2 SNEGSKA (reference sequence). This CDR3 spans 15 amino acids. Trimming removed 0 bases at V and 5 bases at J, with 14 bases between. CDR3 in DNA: TGCAGTGCTAGAGATCACGTGGGGTCCAGAAACACCATATATTTT. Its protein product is CSARDHVGSRNTIYF.

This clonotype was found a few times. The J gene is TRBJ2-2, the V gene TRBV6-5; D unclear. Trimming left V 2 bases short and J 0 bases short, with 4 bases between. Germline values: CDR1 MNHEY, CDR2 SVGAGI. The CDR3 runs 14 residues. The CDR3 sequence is CASSYRPNTGELFF. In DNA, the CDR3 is TGTGCCAGCAGTTACCGTCCGAACACCGGGGAGCTGTTTTTT.

Here the CDR3 reads CASSPLVGRDQPQHF. The DNA for the CDR3 is TGTGCCAGCAGCCCCCTCGTGGGCAGAGATCAGCCCCAGCATTTT. This chain joins TRBV11-2 and TRBJ1-5; D not certain. CDR3 length: 15 residues. Deletions cut 5 bases from V and 5 bases from J, with 16 bases between. Germline V gives CDR1 SGHAT, CDR2 FQNNGV.

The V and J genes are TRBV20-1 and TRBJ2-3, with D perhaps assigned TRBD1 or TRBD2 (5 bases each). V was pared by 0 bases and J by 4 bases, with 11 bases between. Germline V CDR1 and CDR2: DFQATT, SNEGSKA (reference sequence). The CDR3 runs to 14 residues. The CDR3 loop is CSARDSGSSDTQYF. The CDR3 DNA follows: TGCAGTGCTAGAGATTCAGGGAGTTCAGATACGCAGTATTTT.

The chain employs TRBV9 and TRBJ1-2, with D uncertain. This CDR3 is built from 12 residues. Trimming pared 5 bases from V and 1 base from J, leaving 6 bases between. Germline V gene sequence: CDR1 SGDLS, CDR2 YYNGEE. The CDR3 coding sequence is TGTGCCAGCAGACTCCATAACTATGGCTACACCTTC. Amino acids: CASRLHNYGYTF.

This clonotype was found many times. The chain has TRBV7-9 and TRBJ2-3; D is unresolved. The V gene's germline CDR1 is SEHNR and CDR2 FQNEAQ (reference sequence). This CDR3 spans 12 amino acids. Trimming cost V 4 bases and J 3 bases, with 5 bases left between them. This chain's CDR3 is CASSSRTDTQYF. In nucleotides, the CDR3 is TGTGCCAGCAGCTCCCGGACAGATACGCAGTATTTT.

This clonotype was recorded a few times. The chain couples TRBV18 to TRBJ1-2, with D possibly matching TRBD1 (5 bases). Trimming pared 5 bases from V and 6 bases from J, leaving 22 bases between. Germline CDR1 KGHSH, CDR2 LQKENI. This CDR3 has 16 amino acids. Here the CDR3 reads CASSSQGQGVINGYTF. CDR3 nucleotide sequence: TGTGCCAGCTCATCACAAGGGCAGGGAGTTATTAATGGCTACACCTTC.

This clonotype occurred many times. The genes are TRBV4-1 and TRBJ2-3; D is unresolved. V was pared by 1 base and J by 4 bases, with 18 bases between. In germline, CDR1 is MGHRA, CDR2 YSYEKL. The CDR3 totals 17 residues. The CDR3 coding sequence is TGCGCCAGCAGCCAAGTCCCCCAGGCCAACCGCGCAGATACGCAGTATTTT. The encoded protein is CASSQVPQANRADTQYF.

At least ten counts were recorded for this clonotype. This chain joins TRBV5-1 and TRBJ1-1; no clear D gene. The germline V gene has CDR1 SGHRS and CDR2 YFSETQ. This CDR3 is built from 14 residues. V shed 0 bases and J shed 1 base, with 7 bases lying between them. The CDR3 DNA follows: TGCGCCAGCAGCTTGGACGCAGGGAACACTGAAGCTTTCTTT. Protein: CASSLDAGNTEAFF.

The CDR3 here is CASSDQDRSPTQYF. CDR3 DNA sequence: TGTGCCAGCAGTGACCAGGACAGGTCACCGACCCAGTACTTC. The V and J genes are TRBV6-1 and TRBJ2-5; 7 bases align to TRBD1. The CDR3 extends over 14 amino acids. The germline CDR1 and CDR2 sequences are MNHNS and SASEGT. The V segment lost 3 bases and the J segment 7 bases; nucleotides outside the gene matches: 8.

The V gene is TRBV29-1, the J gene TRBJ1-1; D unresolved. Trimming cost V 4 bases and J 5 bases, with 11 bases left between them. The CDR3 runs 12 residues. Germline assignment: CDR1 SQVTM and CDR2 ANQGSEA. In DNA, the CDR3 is TGCAGCGTTGTTGGGATAGGGACTGAAGCTTTCTTT. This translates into CSVVGIGTEAFF.